This TCR beta chain was identified during a study of identical twins. The CDR3 extends over 15 amino acids. V lost 10 bases to trimming and J lost 6 bases, with 21 bases between them. Per germline, CDR1 SGHVS and CDR2 FNYEAQ. MiXCR, run by TCRdb on the 5' RACE reads, gives a single entry per CDR3 protein. The table lists nearly 900,000 distinct CDR3 sequences, approximately 13% of them singletons, with roughly 1.5% in the top ten. This sample also belongs to another study, concerning yellow fever vaccine responses in identical twins.

This TCR was recovered from a woman younger than 30 in good health. Material: PBMCs. This chain links TRBV7-6 with TRBJ2-2; D perhaps matches TRBD2 (5 bases). The DNA for the CDR3 is TGTGCCATACACGGGAATGTGAATACGGCCGGGGAGCTGTTTTTT. It is translated as CAIHGNVNTAGELFF.